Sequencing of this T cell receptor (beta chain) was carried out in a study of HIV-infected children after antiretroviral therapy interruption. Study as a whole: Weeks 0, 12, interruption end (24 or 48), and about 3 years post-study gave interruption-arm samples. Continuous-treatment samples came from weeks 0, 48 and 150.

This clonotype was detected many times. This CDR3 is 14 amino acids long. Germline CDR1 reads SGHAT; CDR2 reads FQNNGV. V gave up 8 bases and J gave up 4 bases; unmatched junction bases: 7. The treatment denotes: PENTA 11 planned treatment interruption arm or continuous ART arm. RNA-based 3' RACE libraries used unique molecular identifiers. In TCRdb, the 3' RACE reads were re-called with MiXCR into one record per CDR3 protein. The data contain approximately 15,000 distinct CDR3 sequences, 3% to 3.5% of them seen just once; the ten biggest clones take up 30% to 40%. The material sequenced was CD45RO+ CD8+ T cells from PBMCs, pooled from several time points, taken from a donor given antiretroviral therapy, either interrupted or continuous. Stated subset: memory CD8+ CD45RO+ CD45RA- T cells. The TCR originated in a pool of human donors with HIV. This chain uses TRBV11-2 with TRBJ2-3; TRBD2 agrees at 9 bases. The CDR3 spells CASLLGGGADTQYF. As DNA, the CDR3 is TGTGCCAGCTTATTAGGCGGGGGGGCAGATACGCAGTATTTT.